This TCR beta chain was sequenced for a study of CD8+CD57+ T cells in acquired aplastic anemia. Study-wide background: Across the sorted CD4+ and CD8+ cells, DNA amounts averaged roughly 3.5 ug.

Trimming left V 0 bases short and J 0 bases short, with 9 bases between. Germline V gene data show CDR1 as LGHDT and CDR2 as YNNKEL (reference sequence). There are 16 residues in the CDR3. CDR3 and TCR beta VDJ profiling relied on a genomic DNA template. TCRdb processed the reads anew with MiXCR; each CDR3 protein has one entry. The sample has 250,000 to 350,000 distinct CDR3 sequences, around three fifths seen once. Findings and limits, study-wide: A set of 25 to 35 CD8+ CDR3 sequences was shared between patients and controls, and these sequences appeared highly expressed in patients. Statistical testing detected no significant gap in CD8+ Simpson's diversity between patients and controls.

This clonotype was detected only a few times. What it binds is unknown. The sequence was collected from a human donor with severe aplastic anemia or a healthy control (not recorded which). Sequencing was performed on sorted CD4+, CD8+, or CD8+CD57+ T cells (not recorded which) from PBMCs. The chain is built from TRBV3-1 and TRBJ1-3; possible D gene TRBD1, 6 bases. The CDR3 coding sequence is TGTGCCAGCAGCCAAGATAGGGGGGGCTCTGGAAACACCATATATTTT. Its translation is CASSQDRGGSGNTIYF.